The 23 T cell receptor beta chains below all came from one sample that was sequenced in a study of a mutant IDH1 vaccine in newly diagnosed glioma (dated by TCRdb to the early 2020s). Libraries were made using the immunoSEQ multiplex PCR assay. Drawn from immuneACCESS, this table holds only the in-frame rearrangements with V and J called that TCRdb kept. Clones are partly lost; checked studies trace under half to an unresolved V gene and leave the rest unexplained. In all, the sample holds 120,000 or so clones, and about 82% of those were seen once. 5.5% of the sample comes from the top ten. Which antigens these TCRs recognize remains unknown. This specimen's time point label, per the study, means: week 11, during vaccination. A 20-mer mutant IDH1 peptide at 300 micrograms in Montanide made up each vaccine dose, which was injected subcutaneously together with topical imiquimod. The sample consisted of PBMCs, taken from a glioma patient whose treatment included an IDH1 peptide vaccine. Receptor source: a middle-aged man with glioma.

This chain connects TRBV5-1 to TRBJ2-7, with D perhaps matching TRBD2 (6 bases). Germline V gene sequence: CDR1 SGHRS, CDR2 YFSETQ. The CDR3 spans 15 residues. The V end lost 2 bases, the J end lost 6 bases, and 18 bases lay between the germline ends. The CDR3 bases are TGCGCCAGCAGCTTATTTGGTGGCGGGACCTTCGAGCAGTACTTC. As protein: CASSLFGGGTFEQYF.

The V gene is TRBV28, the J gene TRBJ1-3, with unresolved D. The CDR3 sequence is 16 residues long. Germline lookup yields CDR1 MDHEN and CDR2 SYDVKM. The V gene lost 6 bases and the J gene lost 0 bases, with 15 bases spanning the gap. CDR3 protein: CASRKELGNSGNTIYF. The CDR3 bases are TGTGCCAGCAGGAAGGAGTTGGGGAACTCTGGAAACACCATATATTTT.

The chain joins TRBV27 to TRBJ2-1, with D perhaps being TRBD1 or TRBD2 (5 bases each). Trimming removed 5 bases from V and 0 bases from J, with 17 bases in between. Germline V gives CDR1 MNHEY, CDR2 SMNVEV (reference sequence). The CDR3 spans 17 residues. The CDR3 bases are TGTGCCAGCAGTCCCCGGGACGCCCGGAGCTCCTACAATGAGCAGTTCTTC. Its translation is CASSPRDARSSYNEQFF.

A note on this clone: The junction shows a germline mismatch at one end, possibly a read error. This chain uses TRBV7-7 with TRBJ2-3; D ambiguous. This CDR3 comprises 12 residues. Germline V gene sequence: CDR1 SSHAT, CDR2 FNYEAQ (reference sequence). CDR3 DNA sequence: TGTGCTAGCAGCCTCAGCACAGATACGCAGTATTTT. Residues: CASSLSTDTQYF.

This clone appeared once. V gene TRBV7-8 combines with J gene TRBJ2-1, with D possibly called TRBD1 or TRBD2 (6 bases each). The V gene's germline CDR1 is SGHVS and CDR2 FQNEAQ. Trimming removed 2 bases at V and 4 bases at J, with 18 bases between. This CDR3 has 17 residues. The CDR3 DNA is TGTGCCAGCAGCTTACTCTTCGGAGGGGGGTGGTACAATGAGCAGTTCTTC. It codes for CASSLLFGGGWYNEQFF.

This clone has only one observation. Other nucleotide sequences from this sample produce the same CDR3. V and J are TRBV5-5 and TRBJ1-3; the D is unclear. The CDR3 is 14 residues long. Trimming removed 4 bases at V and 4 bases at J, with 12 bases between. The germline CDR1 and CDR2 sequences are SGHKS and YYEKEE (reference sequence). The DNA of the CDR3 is TGTGCCAGCAGCCTGGTCACCGCGGGAAACACCATATATTTT. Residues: CASSLVTAGNTIYF.

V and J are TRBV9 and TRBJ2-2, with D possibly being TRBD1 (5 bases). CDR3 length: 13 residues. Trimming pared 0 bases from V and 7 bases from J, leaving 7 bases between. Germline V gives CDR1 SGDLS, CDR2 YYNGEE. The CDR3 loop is CASSVAQGGELFF. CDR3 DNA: TGTGCCAGCAGCGTAGCCCAGGGCGGGGAGCTGTTTTTT.

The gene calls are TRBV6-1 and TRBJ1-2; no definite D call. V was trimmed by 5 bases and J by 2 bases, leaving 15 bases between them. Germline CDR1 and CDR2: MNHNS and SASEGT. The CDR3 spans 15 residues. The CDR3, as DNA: TGTGCCAGCAGTAAACAAATTCAGATGAACTATGGCTACACCTTC. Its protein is CASSKQIQMNYGYTF.

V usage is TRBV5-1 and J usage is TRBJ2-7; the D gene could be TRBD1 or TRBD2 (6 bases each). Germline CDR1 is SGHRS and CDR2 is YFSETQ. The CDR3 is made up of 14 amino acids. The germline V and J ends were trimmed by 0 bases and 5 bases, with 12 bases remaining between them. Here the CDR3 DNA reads TGCGCCAGCAGCTTGGCACAGGGAGGACACGAGCAGTACTTC. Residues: CASSLAQGGHEQYF.

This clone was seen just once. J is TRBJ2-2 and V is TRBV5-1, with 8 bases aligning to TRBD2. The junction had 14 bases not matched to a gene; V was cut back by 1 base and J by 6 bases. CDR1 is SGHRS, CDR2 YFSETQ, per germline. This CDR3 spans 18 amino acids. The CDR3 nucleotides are TGCGCCAGCAGCTTGATTCCGGGGGGGGCACCGTACCCCGGGGAGCTGTTTTTT. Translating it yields CASSLIPGGAPYPGELFF.

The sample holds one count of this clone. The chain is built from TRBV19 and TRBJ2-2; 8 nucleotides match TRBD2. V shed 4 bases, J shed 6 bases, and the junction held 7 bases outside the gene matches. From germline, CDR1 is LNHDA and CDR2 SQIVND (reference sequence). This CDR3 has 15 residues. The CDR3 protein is CASSNREGRPGELFF. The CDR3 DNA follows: TGTGCCAGTAGTAACCGGGAGGGTAGACCCGGGGAGCTGTTTTTT.

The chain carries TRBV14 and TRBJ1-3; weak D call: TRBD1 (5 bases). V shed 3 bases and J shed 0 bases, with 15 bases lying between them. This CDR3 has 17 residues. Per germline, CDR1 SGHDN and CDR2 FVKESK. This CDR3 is CASSQGPHFGSGNTIYF. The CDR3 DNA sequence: TGTGCCAGCAGCCAGGGACCTCACTTTGGCTCTGGAAACACCATATATTTT.

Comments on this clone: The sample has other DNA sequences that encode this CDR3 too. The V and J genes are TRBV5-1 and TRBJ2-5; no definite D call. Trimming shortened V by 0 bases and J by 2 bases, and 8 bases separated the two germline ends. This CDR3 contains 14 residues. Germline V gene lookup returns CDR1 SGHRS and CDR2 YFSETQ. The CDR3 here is CASSLDRDQETQYF. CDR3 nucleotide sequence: TGCGCCAGCAGCTTGGATAGGGATCAAGAGACCCAGTACTTC.

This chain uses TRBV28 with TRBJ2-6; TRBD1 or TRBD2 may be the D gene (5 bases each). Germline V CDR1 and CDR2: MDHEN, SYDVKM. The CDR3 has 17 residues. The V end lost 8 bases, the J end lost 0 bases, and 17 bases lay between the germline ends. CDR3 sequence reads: CASRPGPQHSGANVLTF. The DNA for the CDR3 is TGTGCCAGCCGTCCGGGACCGCAACACTCTGGGGCCAACGTCCTGACTTTC.

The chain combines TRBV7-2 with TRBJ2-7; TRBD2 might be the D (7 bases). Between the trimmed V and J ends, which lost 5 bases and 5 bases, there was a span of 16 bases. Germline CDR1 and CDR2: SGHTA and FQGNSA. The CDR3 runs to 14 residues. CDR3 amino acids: CASSPIPGGHEQYF. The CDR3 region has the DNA TGTGCCAGCAGCCCCATCCCGGGGGGCCACGAGCAGTACTTC.

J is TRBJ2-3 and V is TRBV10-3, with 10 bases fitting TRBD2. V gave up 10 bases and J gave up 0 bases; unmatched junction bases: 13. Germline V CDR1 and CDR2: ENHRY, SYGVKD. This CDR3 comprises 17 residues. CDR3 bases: TGTGCCACTACGATATTAGCGGGAGGTTCTAGCACAGATACGCAGTATTTT. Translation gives CATTILAGGSSTDTQYF.

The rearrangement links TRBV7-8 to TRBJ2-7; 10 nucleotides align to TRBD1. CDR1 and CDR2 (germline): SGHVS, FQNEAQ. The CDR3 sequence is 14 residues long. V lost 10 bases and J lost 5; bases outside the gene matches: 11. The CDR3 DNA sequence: TGTGCCATCCAAGCGGGACAGGGGTCCCACGAGCAGTACTTC. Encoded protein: CAIQAGQGSHEQYF. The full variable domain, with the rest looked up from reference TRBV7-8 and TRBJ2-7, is GAGVSQSPRYKVAKRGQDVALRCDPISGHVSLFWYQQALGQGPEFLTYFQNEAQLDKSGLPSDRFFAERPEGSVSTLKIQRTQQEDSAVYLCAIQAGQGSHEQYFGPGTRLTVT.

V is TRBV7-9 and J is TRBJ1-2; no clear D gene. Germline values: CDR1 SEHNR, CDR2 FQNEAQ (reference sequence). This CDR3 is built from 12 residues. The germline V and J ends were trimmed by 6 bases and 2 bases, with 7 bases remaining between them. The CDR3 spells CASRKGNYGYTF. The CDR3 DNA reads TGTGCCAGCAGGAAAGGGAACTATGGCTACACCTTC. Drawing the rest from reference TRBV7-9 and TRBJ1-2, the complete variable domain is DTGVSQNPRHKITKRGQNVTFRCDPISEHNRLYWYRQTLGQGPEFLTYFQNEAQLEKSRLLSDRFSAERPKGSFSTLEIQRTEQGDSAMYLCASRKGNYGYTFGSGTRLTVV.

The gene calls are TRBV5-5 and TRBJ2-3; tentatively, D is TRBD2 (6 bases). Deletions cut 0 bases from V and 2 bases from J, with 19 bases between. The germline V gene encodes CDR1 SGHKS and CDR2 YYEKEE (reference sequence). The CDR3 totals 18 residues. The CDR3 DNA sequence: TGTGCCAGCAGCTTGGTGGCGGGACGGAGAGTGGTCACAGATACGCAGTATTTT. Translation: CASSLVAGRRVVTDTQYF.

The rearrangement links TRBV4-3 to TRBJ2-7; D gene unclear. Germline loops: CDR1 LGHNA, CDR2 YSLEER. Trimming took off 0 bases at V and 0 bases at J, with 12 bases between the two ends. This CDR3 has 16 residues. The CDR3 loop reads CASSQEEGPSSYEQYF. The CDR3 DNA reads TGCGCCAGCAGCCAAGAAGAAGGGCCAAGCTCCTACGAGCAGTACTTC.

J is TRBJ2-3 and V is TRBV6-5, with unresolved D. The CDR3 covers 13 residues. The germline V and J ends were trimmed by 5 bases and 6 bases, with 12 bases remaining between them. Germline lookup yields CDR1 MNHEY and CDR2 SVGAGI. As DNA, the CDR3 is TGTGCCAGCAGTCTAAGCGATTGGGATACGCAGTATTTT. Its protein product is CASSLSDWDTQYF.

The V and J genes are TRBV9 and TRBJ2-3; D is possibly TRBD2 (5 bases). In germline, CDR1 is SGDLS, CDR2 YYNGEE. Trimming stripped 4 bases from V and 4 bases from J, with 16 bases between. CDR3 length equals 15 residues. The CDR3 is CASSIGLAGADTQYF. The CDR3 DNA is TGTGCCAGCAGCATCGGACTCGCCGGCGCAGATACGCAGTATTTT.

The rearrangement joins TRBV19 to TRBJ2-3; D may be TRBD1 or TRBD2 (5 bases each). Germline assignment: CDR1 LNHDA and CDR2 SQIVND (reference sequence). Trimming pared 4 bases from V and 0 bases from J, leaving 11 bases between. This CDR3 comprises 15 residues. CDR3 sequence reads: CASSSPGTSTDTQYF. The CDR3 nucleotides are TGTGCCAGTAGTAGTCCCGGGACCAGCACAGATACGCAGTATTTT.